Included here is one T cell receptor (beta chain) sequence, with context. This sample stems from a study of blood T cell repertoires in COVID-19. Assay: immunoSEQ multiplex PCR; the TCRdb copy retains only in-frame clones and omits some. The data hold around 260,000 clones, with more than 85% observed a single time. Seattle participants joined during active infection and were tracked over time. With 2 bases removed from V and 1 base from J, the gap between germline ends came to 15 bases. Germline V gene lookup returns CDR1 SGHDT and CDR2 YYEEEE. CDR3 length: 16 residues. The sequence was obtained from a person aged 18-30 years with COVID-19, enrolled during active disease. Sequenced sample: peripheral blood. The chain recombines TRBV5-6 with TRBJ1-1; D ambiguous. The CDR3 reads CASSFLTEARNTEAFF. The DNA of the CDR3 is TGTGCCAGCAGCTTTTTGACCGAGGCAAGGAACACTGAAGCTTTCTTT. The whole variable domain, filled in from reference TRBV5-6 and TRBJ1-1, reads DAGVTQSPTHLIKTRGQQVTLRCSPKSGHDTVSWYQQALGQGPQFIFQYYEEEERQRGNFPDRFSGHQFPNYSSELNVNALLLGDSALYLCASSFLTEARNTEAFFGQGTRLTVV.